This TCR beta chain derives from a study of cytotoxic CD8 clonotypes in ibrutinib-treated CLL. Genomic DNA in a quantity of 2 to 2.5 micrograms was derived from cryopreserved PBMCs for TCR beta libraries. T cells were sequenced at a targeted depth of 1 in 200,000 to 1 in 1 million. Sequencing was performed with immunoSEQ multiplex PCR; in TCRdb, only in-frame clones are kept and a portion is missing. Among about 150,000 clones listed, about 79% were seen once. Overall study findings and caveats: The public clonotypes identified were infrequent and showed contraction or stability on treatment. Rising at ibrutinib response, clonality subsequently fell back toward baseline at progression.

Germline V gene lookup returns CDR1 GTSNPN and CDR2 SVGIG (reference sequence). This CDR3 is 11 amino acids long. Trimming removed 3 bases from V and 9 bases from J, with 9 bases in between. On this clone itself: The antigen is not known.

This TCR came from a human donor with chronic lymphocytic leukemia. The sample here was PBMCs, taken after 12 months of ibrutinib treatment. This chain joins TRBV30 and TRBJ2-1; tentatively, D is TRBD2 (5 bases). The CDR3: CAWSVGGEQFF. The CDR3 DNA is TGTGCCTGGAGCGTTGGAGGTGAGCAGTTCTTC.